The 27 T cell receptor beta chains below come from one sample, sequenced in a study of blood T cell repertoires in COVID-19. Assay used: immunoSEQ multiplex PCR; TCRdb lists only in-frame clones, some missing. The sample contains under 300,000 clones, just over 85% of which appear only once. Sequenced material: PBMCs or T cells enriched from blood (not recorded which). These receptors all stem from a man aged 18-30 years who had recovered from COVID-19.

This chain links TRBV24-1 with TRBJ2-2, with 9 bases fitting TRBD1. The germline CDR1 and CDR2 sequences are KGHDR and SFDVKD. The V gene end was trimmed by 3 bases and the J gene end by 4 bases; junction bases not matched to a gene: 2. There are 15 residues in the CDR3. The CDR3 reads CATSDRTGVTGELFF. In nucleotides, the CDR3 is TGTGCCACCAGTGATCGGACAGGGGTCACCGGGGAGCTGTTTTTT.

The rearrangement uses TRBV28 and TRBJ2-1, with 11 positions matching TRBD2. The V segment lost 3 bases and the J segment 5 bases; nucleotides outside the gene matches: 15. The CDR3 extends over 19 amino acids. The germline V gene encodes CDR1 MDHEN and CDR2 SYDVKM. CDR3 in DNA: TGTGCCAGCAGTTTCCGACCCCCCGTACTAGCGGGAGACCACAATGAGCAGTTCTTC. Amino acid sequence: CASSFRPPVLAGDHNEQFF.

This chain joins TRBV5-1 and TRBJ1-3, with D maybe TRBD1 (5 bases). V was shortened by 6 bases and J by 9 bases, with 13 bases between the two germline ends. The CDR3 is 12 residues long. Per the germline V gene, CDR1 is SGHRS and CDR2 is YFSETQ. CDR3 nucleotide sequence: TGCGCCAGCAAAGAGGAGGGGAGCACCATATATTTT. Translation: CASKEEGSTIYF.

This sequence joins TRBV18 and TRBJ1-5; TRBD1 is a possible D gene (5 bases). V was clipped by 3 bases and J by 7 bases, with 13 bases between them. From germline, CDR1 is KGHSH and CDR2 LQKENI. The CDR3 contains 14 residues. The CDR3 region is CASSPDGGGQPQHF. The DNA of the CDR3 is TGTGCCAGCTCACCTGACGGGGGAGGACAGCCCCAGCATTTT.

CDR3 amino acids: CASSLEQGPLHF. Here the CDR3 DNA reads TGTGCCAGCAGTTTGGAACAGGGACCCCTCCACTTT. The chain is built from TRBV27 and TRBJ1-6; D might be TRBD1 (6 bases). V was shortened by 3 bases and J by 12 bases, with 9 bases between the two germline ends. The germline gives CDR1 MNHEY, CDR2 SMNVEV (reference sequence). This CDR3 has 12 residues.

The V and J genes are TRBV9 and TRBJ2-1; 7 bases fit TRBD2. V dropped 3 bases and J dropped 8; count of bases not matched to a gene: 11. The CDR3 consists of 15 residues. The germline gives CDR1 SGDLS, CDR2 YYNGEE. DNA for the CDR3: TGTGCCAGCAGCGCCGGGGGGACCCGCTGGGATGAGCAGTTCTTC. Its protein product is CASSAGGTRWDEQFF. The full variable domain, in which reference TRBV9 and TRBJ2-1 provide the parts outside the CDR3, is DSGVTQTPKHLITATGQRVTLRCSPRSGDLSVYWYQQSLDQGLQFLIQYYNGEERAKGNILERFSAQQFPDLHSELNLSSLELGDSALYFCASSAGGTRWDEQFFGPGTRLTVL.

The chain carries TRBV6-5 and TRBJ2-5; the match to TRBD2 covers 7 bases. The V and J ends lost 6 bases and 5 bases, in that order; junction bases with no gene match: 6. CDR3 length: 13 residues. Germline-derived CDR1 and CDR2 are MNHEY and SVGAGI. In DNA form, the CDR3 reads TGTGCCAGCAGCGCTGGGACTATCGAGACCCAGTACTTC. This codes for CASSAGTIETQYF.

In DNA, the CDR3 is TGTGCCAGCAGCGCCGGACAGGGCTTGGCAGATACGCAGTATTTT. It codes for CASSAGQGLADTQYF. The chain joins TRBV9 to TRBJ2-3; 8 bases are a match to TRBD1. With V trimmed by 3 bases and J by 4 bases, 7 bases remained unmatched. Looked up from germline, CDR1 is SGDLS and CDR2 is YYNGEE. This CDR3 contains 15 residues. The full variable domain, with the rest looked up from reference TRBV9 and TRBJ2-3, is DSGVTQTPKHLITATGQRVTLRCSPRSGDLSVYWYQQSLDQGLQFLIQYYNGEERAKGNILERFSAQQFPDLHSELNLSSLELGDSALYFCASSAGQGLADTQYFGPGTRLTVL.

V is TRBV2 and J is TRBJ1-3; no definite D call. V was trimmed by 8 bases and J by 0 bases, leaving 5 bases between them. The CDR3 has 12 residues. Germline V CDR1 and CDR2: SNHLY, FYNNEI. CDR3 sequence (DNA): TGTGCCAGCGGCTCCTCTGGAAACACCATATATTTT. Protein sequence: CASGSSGNTIYF.

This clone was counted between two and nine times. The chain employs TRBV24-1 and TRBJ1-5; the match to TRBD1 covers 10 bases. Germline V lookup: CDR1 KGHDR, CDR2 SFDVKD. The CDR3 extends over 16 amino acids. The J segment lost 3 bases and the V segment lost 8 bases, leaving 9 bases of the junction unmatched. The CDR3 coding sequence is TGTGCCACCACGAACCGGGACAGGGGCGCCAATCAGCCCCAGCATTTT. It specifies CATTNRDRGANQPQHF.

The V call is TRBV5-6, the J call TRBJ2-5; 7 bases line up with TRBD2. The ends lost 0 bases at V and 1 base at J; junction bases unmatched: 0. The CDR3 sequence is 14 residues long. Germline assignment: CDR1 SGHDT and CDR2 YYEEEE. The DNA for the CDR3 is TGTGCCAGCAGCTTGGGGGGGGGCCAAGAGACCCAGTACTTC. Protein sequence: CASSLGGGQETQYF.

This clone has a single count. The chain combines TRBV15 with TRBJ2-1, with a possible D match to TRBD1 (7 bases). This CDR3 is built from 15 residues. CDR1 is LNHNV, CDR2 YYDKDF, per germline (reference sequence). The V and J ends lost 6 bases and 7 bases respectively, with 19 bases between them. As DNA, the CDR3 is TGTGCCACCAGATCAAGTTTACAGGGGAGGAATGAGCAGTTCTTC. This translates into CATRSSLQGRNEQFF.

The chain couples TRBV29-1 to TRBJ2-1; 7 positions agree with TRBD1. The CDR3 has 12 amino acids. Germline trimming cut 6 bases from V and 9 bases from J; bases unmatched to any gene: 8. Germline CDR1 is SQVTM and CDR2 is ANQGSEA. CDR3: CSVEDRPGEQFF. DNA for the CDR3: TGCAGCGTAGAGGACAGGCCTGGTGAGCAGTTCTTC.

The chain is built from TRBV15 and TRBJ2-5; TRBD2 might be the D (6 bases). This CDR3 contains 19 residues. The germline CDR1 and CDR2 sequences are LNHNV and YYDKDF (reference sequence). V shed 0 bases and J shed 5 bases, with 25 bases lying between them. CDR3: CATSRDPGASDQPWETQYF. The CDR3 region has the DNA TGTGCCACCAGCAGAGATCCCGGGGCTAGCGACCAACCATGGGAGACCCAGTACTTC.

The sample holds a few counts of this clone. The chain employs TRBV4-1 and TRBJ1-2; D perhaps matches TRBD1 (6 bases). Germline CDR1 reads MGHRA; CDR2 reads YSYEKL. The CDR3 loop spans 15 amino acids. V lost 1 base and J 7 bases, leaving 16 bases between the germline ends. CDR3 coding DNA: TGCGCCAGCAGCCAAGTAGCAGGGGAACATGCTGGCTACACCTTC. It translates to CASSQVAGEHAGYTF.

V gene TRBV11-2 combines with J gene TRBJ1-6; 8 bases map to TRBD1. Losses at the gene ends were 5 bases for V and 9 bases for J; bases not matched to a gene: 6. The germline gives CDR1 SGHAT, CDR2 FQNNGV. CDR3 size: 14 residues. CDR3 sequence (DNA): TGTGCCAGCAGCCCGGACAGGGATGGTTCACCCCTCCACTTT. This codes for CASSPDRDGSPLHF.

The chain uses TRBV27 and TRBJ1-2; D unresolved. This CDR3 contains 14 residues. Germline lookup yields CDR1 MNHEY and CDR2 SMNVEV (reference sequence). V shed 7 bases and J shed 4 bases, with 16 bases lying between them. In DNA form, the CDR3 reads TGTGCCAGCACCCTGGGCGCCTTAGGCTATGGCTACACCTTC. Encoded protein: CASTLGALGYGYTF.

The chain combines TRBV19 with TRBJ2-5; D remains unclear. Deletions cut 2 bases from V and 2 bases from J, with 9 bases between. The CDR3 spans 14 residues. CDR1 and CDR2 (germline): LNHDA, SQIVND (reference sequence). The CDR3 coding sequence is TGTGCCAGTAGTATACAGGTCCCACAAGAGACCCAGTACTTC. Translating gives CASSIQVPQETQYF.

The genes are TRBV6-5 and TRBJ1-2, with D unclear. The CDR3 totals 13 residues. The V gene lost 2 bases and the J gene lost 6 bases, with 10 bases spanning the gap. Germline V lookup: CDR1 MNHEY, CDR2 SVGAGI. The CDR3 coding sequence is TGTGCCAGCAGTTACGCGGGCGGGGATGGCTACACCTTC. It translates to CASSYAGGDGYTF.

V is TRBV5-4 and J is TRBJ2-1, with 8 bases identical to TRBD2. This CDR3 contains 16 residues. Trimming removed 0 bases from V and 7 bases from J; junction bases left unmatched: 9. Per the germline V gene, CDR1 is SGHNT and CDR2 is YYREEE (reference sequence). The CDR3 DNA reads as TGTGCCAGCAGCTTGGCTATCGGGGGGGCCCAGAATGAGCAGTTCTTC. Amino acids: CASSLAIGGAQNEQFF.

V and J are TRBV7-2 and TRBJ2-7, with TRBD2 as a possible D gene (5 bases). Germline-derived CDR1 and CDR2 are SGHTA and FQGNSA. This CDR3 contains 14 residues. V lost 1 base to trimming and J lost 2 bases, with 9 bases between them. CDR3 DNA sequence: TGTGCCAGCAGCTTAGTCACGGAGGCCTACGAGCAGTACTTC. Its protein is CASSLVTEAYEQYF.

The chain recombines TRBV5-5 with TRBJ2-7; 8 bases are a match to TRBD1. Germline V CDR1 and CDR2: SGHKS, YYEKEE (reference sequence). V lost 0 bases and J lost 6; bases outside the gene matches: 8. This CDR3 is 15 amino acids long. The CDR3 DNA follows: TGTGCCAGCAGCTTGGGCCTGGACAGGGTCTCCGAGCAGTACTTC. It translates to CASSLGLDRVSEQYF.

The CDR3 is CASSLNRGGDVNQPQHF. The CDR3 DNA follows: TGTGCCAGCAGTCTCAACAGGGGAGGCGATGTCAACCAGCCCCAGCATTTT. The V and J genes are TRBV28 and TRBJ1-5, with 7 bases identical to TRBD1. With 5 bases clipped from V and 7 bases from J, the junction kept 17 bases outside the gene matches. This CDR3 spans 17 amino acids. CDR1 is MDHEN, CDR2 SYDVKM, per germline.

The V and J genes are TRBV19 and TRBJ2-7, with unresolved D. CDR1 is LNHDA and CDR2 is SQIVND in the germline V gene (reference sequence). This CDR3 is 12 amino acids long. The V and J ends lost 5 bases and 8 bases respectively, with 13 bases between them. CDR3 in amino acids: CASSEPLRKQYF. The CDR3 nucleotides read TGTGCCAGTAGTGAGCCACTACGCAAGCAGTACTTC.

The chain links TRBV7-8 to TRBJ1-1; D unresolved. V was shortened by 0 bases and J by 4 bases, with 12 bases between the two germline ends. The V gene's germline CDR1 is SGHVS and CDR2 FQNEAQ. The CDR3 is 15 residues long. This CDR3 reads CASSLADGRSTEAFF. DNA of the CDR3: TGTGCCAGCAGCTTAGCAGATGGTCGGAGCACTGAAGCTTTCTTT.

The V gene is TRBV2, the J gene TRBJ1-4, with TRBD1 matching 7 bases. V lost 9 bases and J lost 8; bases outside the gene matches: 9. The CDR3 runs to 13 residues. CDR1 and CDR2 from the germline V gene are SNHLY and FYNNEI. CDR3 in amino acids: CASEGAGKEKLFF. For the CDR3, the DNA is TGTGCCAGTGAGGGGGCTGGGAAAGAAAAACTGTTTTTT. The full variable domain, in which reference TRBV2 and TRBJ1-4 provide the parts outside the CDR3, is EPEVTQTPSHQVTQMGQEVILRCVPISNHLYFYWYRQILGQKVEFLVSFYNNEISEKSEIFDDQFSVERPDGSNFTLKIRSTKLEDSAMYFCASEGAGKEKLFFGSGTQLSVL.

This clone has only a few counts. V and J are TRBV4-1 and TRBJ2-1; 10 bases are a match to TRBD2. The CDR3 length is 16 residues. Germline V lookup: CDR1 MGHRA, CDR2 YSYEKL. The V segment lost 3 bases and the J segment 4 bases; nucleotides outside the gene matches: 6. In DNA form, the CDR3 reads TGCGCCAGCAGCCAGGCGGGACTAGCGACTTACAATGAGCAGTTCTTC. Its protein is CASSQAGLATYNEQFF.